This T cell receptor (beta chain) was identified in a study of beta chain features in type 1 diabetes. Study overall: Across every sample, approximately 110,000,000 sorted cells were examined in total. Findings and limits, study-wide: Shortening of TCRB CDR3s, moderate but significant, appeared in all four CD4+ subsets of Type 1 diabetes patients. Relative to healthy donors, patients appeared to have naive, central memory and Treg TCRB repertoires that were more similar.

The entirety of the isolated RNA underwent reverse transcription, so expressed TCRB transcripts were sequenced. This table comes from immunoSEQ multiplex PCR, and its TCRdb copy is limited to in-frame clones, with some not included. The data hold under 150,000 clones, with around 8.8% observed a single time. This clone turned up a few times. Its antigen remains unidentified. The CDR3 is made up of 14 amino acids. Germline-derived CDR1 and CDR2 are LNHDA and SQIVND (reference sequence). Trimming removed 5 bases at V and 0 bases at J, with 7 bases between. Every single donor gave one heparinised blood draw, and these averaged around 110 mL. CD45RO/CCR7/CD25/CD127/CD95/CD27 separated CD4+ naive, central memory, regulatory and stem cell-like memory cells by sorting.

The sequenced sample was central memory CD4+ T cells from blood. This clonotype was obtained from a man aged 25-40 years with type 1 diabetes. The chain joins TRBV19 to TRBJ2-2; weak D call: TRBD2 (5 bases). This chain's CDR3 is CASSVTTNTGELFF. The CDR3 nucleotides read TGTGCCAGTAGTGTGACTACGAACACCGGGGAGCTGTTTTTT.